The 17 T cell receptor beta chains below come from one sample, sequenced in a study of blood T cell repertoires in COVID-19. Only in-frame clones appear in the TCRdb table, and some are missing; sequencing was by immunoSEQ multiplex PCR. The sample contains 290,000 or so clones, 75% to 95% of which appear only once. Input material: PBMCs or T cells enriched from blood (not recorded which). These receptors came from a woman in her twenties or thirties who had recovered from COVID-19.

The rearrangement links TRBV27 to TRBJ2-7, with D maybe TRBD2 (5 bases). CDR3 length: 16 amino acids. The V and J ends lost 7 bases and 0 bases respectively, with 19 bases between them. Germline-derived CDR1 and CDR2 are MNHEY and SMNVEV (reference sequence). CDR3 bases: TGTGCCAGCACCCGCCTAGCCAAGCTGAGCTCCTACGAGCAGTACTTC. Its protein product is CASTRLAKLSSYEQYF.

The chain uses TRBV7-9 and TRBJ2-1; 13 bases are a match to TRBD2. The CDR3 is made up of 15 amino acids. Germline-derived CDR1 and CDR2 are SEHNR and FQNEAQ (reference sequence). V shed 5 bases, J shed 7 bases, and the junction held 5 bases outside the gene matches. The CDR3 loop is CASSQLAGGSNEQFF. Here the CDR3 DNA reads TGTGCCAGCAGCCAACTAGCGGGAGGGTCTAATGAGCAGTTCTTC. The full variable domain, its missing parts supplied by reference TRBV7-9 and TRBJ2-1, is DTGVSQNPRHKITKRGQNVTFRCDPISEHNRLYWYRQTLGQGPEFLTYFQNEAQLEKSRLLSDRFSAERPKGSFSTLEIQRTEQGDSAMYLCASSQLAGGSNEQFFGPGTRLTVL.

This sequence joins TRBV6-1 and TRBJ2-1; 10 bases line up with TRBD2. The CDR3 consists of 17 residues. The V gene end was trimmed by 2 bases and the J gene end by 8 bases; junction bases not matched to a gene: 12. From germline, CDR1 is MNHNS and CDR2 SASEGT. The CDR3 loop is CASSEWVAGGVLDEQFF. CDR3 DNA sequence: TGTGCCAGCAGTGAATGGGTAGCGGGAGGTGTTCTGGATGAGCAGTTCTTC.

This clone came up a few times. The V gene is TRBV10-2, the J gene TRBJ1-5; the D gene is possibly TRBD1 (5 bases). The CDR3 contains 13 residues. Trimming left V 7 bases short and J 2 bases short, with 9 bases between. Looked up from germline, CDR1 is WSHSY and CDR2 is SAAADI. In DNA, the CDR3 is TGCGCCAGCACGGGGGGTGGCAATCAGCCCCAGCATTTT. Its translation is CASTGGGNQPQHF.

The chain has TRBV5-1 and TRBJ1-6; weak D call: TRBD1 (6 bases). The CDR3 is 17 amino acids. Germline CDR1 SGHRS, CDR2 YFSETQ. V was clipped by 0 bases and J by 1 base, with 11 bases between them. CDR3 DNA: TGCGCCAGCAGCTTGGAACAGGGTCGGTCCTATAATTCACCCCTCCACTTT. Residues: CASSLEQGRSYNSPLHF.

The CDR3 spells CASSFGGSDGAFF. CDR3 DNA sequence: TGTGCCAGCAGTTTCGGGGGGTCTGATGGAGCTTTCTTT. The chain has TRBV28 and TRBJ1-1; D is possibly TRBD1 (5 bases). The CDR3 sequence is 13 residues long. V was trimmed by 3 bases and J by 10 bases, leaving 15 bases between them. Germline assignment: CDR1 MDHEN and CDR2 SYDVKM.

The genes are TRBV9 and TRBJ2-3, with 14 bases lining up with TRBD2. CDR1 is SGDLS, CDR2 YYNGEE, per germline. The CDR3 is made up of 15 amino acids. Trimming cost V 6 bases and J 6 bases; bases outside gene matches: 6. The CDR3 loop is CASTSGLAGGDTQYF. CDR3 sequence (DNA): TGTGCCAGCACCTCTGGACTAGCGGGGGGTGATACGCAGTATTTT.

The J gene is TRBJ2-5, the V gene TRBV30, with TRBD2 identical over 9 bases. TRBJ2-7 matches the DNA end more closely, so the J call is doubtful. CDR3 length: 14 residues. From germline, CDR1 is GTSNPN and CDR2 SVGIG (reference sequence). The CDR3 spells CAWSVRSGRNEQYF. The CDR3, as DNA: TGTGCCTGGAGTGTACGTAGCGGGAGAAACGAGCAGTACTTC.

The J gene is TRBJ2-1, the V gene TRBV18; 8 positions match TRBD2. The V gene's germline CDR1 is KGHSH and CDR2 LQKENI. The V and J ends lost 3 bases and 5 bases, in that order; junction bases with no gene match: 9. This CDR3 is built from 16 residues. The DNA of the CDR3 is TGTGCCAGCTCACCTCCGTTGGAGCGGGAGAACAATGAGCAGTTCTTC. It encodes CASSPPLERENNEQFF.

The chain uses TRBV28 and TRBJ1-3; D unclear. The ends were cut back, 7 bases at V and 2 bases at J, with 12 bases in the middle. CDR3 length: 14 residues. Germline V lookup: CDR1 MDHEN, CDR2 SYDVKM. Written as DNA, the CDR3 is TGTGCCAGCACCGAATCGGTAGCTGGAAACACCATATATTTT. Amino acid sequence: CASTESVAGNTIYF.

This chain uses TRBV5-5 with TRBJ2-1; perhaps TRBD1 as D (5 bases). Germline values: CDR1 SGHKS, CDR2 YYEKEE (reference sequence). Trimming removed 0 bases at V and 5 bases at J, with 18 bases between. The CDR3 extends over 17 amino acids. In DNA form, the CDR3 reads TGTGCCAGCAGCTTGGACAGGATCCCCCTCGTGGACAATGAGCAGTTCTTC. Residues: CASSLDRIPLVDNEQFF.

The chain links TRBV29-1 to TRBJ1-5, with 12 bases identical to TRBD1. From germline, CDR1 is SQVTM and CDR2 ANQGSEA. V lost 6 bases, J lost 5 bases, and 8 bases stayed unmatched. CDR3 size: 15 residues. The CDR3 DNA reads TGCAGCGTCCCAGGGACAGGGGGCTTGGATCAGCCCCAGCATTTT. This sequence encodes CSVPGTGGLDQPQHF.

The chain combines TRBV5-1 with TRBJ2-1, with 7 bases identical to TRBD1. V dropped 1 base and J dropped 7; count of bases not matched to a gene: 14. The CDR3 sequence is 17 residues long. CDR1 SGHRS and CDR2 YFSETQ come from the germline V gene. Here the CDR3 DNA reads TGCGCCAGCAGCTTGTCCTTAGGGGGCGCAAATCGGAATGAGCAGTTCTTC. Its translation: CASSLSLGGANRNEQFF.

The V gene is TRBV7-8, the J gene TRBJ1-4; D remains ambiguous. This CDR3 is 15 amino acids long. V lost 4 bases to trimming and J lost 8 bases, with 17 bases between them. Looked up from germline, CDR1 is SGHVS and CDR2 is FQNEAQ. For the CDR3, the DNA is TGTGCCAGCAGCTCGACCCGAGGAGTAGACGAAAAACTGTTTTTT. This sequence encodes CASSSTRGVDEKLFF.

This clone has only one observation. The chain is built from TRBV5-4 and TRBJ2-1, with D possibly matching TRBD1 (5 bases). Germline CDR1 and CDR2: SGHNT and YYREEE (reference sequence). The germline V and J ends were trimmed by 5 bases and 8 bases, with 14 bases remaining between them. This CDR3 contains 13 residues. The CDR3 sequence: CASRRQGRDEQFF. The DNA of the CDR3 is TGTGCCAGCAGACGGCAGGGTAGGGATGAGCAGTTCTTC.

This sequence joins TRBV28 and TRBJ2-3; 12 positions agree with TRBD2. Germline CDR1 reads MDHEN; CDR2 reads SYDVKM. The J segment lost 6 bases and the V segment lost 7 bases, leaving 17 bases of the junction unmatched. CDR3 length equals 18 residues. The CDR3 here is CASNLAAATSGRFDTQYF. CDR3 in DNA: TGTGCCAGCAACCTAGCCGCCGCTACTAGCGGGAGGTTCGATACGCAGTATTTT.

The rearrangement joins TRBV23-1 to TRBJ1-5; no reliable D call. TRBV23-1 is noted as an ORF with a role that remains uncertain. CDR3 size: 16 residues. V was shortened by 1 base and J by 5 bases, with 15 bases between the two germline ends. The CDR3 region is CASSQLRPQCHQPQHF. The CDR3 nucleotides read TGCGCCAGCAGTCAATTGCGTCCACAGTGCCATCAGCCCCAGCATTTT.